This TCR beta chain stems from a study of Ad26.COV2.S vaccination and SARS-CoV-2 variants. Trimming stripped 7 bases from V and 2 bases from J, with 8 bases between. CDR3 length equals 12 residues. The V gene's germline CDR1 is LGHDT and CDR2 YNNKEL (reference sequence). Documented treatment: roughly 19 received Ad26.COV2.S at low or high dose, single or two shots; about 5 received placebo; per-sample allocation not given. Specimen acquisition occurred on day 63 following the initial vaccine or placebo injection. Expressing Wuhan-strain SARS-CoV-2 spike, an Ad26 vector served as the vaccine. Assay: immunoSEQ multiplex PCR; the TCRdb copy retains only in-frame clones and omits some. The sample has some 480,000 clones; around 90% are singletons.

This TCR came from a person between 18 and 59 years old who received the Ad26.COV2.S COVID-19 vaccine or a placebo. The gene calls are TRBV3-1 (or the pseudogene TRBV3-2) and TRBJ1-1; no definite D call. The source was peripheral blood, collected in a trial of Ad26.COV2.S vaccine versus placebo. The CDR3 protein is CASMRGNTEAFF. The CDR3 nucleotides read TGTGCCAGCATGAGAGGTAACACTGAAGCTTTCTTT.